The table lists the clone carrying this T cell receptor beta chain with many counts. The antigen is not known. The CDR3 length is 15 residues. CDR1 is SGDLS and CDR2 is YYNGEE in the germline V gene. V lost 0 bases and J lost 0, with 9 bases in between. TCRdb re-called the 5' RACE reads through MiXCR, storing one row per CDR3 protein. Seen here are tens of thousands of distinct CDR3 sequences, roughly 2.4% observed once, and the top ten hold approximately 8.1%. This sample is part of a study of CD8 T cells in ankylosing spondylitis. Study outcomes and limitations: Prior work had noted some motif variants in reactive arthritis blood and synovial fluid. Clones linked to disease were reported to show significant enrichment in matched ankylosing spondylitis synovial fluid. Disease-linked clones bore a CD8+ phenotype, appearing relatively rarely in peripheral blood.

The clonotype was recovered from a female donor with ankylosing spondylitis or in good health (not recorded which). This chain links TRBV9 with TRBJ1-1; no clear D. Sequences were obtained from blood, either unsorted or a sorted T cell fraction (not recorded which). CDR3 residues: CASSVGGYLNTEAFF. DNA for the CDR3: TGTGCCAGCAGCGTAGGGGGATACTTGAACACTGAAGCTTTCTTT.